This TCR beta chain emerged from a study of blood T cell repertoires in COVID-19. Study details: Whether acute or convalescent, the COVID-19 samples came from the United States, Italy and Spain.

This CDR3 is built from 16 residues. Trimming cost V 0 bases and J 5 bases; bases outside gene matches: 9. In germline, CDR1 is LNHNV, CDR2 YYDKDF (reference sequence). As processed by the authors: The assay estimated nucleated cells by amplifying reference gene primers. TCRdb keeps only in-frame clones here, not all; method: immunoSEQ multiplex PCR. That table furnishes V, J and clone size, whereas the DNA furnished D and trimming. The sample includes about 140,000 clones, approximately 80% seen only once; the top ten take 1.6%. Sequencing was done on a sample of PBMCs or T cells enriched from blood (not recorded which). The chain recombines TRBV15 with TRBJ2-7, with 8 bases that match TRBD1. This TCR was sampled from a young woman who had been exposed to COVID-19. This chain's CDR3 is CATSREIWTGNHEQYF. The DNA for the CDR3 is TGTGCCACCAGCAGAGAGATCTGGACAGGGAACCACGAGCAGTACTTC.